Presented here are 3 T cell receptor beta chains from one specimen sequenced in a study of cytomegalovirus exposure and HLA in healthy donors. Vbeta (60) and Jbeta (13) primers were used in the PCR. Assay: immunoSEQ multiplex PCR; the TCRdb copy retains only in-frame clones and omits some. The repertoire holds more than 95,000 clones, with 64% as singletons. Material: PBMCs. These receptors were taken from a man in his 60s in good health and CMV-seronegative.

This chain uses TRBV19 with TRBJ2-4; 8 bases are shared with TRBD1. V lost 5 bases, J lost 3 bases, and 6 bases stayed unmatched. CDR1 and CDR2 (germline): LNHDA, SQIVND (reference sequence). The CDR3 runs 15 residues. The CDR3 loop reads CASSEDRVVKNIQYF. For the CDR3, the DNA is TGTGCCAGTAGTGAGGACAGGGTGGTCAAAAACATTCAGTACTTC.

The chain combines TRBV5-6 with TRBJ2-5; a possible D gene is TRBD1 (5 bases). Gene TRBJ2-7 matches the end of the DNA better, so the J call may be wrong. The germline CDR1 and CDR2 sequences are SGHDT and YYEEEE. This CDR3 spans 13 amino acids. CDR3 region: CASSLPQGYEQYF. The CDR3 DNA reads TGTGCCAGCAGTCTTCCCCAGGGTTACGAGCAGTACTTC.

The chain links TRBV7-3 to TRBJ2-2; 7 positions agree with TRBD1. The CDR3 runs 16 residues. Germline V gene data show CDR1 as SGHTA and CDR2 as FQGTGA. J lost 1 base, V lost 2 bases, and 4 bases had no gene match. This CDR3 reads CASSLGGQMNTGELFF. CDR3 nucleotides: TGTGCCAGCAGCTTAGGGGGACAGATGAACACCGGGGAGCTGTTTTTT. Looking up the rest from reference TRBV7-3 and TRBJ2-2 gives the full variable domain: GAGVSQTPSNKVTEKGKYVELRCDPISGHTALYWYRQSLGQGPEFLIYFQGTGAADDSGLPNDRFFAVRPEGSVSTLKIQRTERGDSAVYLCASSLGGQMNTGELFFGEGSRLTVL.